These 15 T cell receptor beta chains were all obtained from the same sample, sequenced in a study of blood T cell repertoires in COVID-19 (dated by TCRdb to the early 2020s). Library creation used the immunoSEQ multiplex PCR assay. TCRdb took over this immuneACCESS table, retaining in-frame rearrangements with V and J assigned. Such tables are incomplete; in checked studies, under half of the missing clones stem from an unresolved V gene, and the remainder is unexplained. This sample comprises 150,000 to 170,000 clones, approximately 80% of them detected only once. 3.7% of the sample goes to the ten largest clones. Sequenced: peripheral blood. These receptors were taken from an elderly woman with acute or convalescent COVID-19.

The CDR3, as DNA: TGTGCCTGGACACCTGACAGGGGCACTTCACCCCTCCACTTT. Translation: CAWTPDRGTSPLHF. This sequence joins TRBV30 and TRBJ1-6, with 8 bases aligning to TRBD1. The trim removed 4 bases at V and 9 bases at J, leaving 8 bases unmatched. The CDR3 is 14 residues long. Looked up from germline, CDR1 is GTSNPN and CDR2 is SVGIG (reference sequence).

The rearrangement uses TRBV18 and TRBJ2-1; D is unclear. Trimming stripped 3 bases from V and 8 bases from J, with 14 bases between. Germline values: CDR1 KGHSH, CDR2 LQKENI. The CDR3 is 14 amino acids. The CDR3: CASSPLTNTDEQFF. The CDR3 region has the DNA TGTGCCAGCTCACCTCTAACAAACACAGATGAGCAGTTCTTC.

The CDR3 nucleotides are TGCGCCAGCTTGGGCGGGAGCGGGAACACCGGGGAGCTGTTTTTT. Encoded protein: CASLGGSGNTGELFF. The V and J genes are TRBV5-1 and TRBJ2-2, with 7 nucleotides matching TRBD2. This CDR3 contains 15 residues. V lost 7 bases to trimming and J lost 1 base; unmatched junction nucleotides: 7. Germline V gene lookup returns CDR1 SGHRS and CDR2 YFSETQ. Full variable domain (rest looked up from reference TRBV5-1 and TRBJ2-2): KAGVTQTPRYLIKTRGQQVTLSCSPISGHRSVSWYQQTPGQGLQFLFEYFSETQRNKGNFPGRFSGRQFSNSRSEMNVSTLELGDSALYLCASLGGSGNTGELFFGEGSRLTVL.

This clone showed up just a few times. The chain links TRBV29-1 to TRBJ1-3; TRBD1 might be the D (5 bases). The CDR3 covers 12 residues. Germline-derived CDR1 and CDR2 are SQVTM and ANQGSEA. The V and J ends lost 6 bases and 1 base respectively, with 7 bases between them. Here the CDR3 DNA reads TGCAGCGTAGCAGGGTCTGGAAACACCATATATTTT. It yields the protein CSVAGSGNTIYF.

The chain joins TRBV20-1 to TRBJ1-2; 7 bases agree with TRBD1. CDR3 size: 11 residues. The germline gives CDR1 DFQATT, CDR2 SNEGSKA (reference sequence). V shed 5 bases, J shed 10 bases, and the junction held 7 bases outside the gene matches. CDR3 protein: CSAGNRGYYTF. As DNA, the CDR3 is TGCAGTGCTGGAAACAGGGGATACTACACCTTC.

In this sample, this clone turned up once. CDR3 DNA sequence: TGTGCCAGCAGCTTGCAGTCCTCCTACGAGCAGTACTTC. The encoded protein is CASSLQSSYEQYF. The genes are TRBV7-9 and TRBJ2-7; D uncertain. Germline V gene sequence: CDR1 SEHNR, CDR2 FQNEAQ (reference sequence). The CDR3 has 13 residues. Trimming removed 3 bases from V and 0 bases from J, with 6 bases in between. Combining the CDR3 with reference TRBV7-9 and TRBJ2-7 gives the whole variable domain DTGVSQNPRHKITKRGQNVTFRCDPISEHNRLYWYRQTLGQGPEFLTYFQNEAQLEKSRLLSDRFSAERPKGSFSTLEIQRTEQGDSAMYLCASSLQSSYEQYFGPGTRLTVT.

V is TRBV19 and J is TRBJ1-4; D remains unclear. Germline V gene data show CDR1 as LNHDA and CDR2 as SQIVND (reference sequence). Trimming removed 5 bases at V and 0 bases at J, with 10 bases between. The CDR3 sequence is 15 residues long. The CDR3 protein is CASSPRTATNEKLFF. In DNA, the CDR3 is TGTGCCAGTAGTCCCAGGACTGCAACTAATGAAAAACTGTTTTTT. Based on the CDR3 plus reference TRBV19 and TRBJ1-4, the full variable domain is DGGITQSPKYLFRKEGQNVTLSCEQNLNHDAMYWYRQDPGQGLRLIYYSQIVNDFQKGDIAEGYSVSREKKESFPLTVTSAQKNPTAFYLCASSPRTATNEKLFFGSGTQLSVL.

V and J are TRBV24-1 and TRBJ1-5, with D tentatively TRBD1 (6 bases). Germline CDR1 reads KGHDR; CDR2 reads SFDVKD. Trimming pared 4 bases from V and 4 bases from J, leaving 16 bases between. The CDR3 runs 16 residues. The chain's CDR3 is CATSDTGQGPNQPQHF. DNA of the CDR3: TGTGCCACCAGTGACACCGGCCAGGGGCCAAATCAGCCCCAGCATTTT.

This clone appeared a few times. This chain connects TRBV7-2 to TRBJ2-5; 8 bases are a match to TRBD2. This CDR3 is built from 14 residues. CDR1 SGHTA and CDR2 FQGNSA come from the germline V gene. V lost 10 bases, J lost 5 bases, and 12 bases stayed unmatched. The CDR3 region has the DNA TGTGCCATCAACCGGGGGGGCCTAGGGGAGACCCAGTACTTC. Translation: CAINRGGLGETQYF.

The chain carries TRBV29-1 and TRBJ2-1; D may be TRBD2 (6 bases). Germline V gene data show CDR1 as SQVTM and CDR2 as ANQGSEA. V lost 5 bases to trimming and J lost 4 bases, with 6 bases between them. This CDR3 region has 11 residues. The CDR3 bases are TGCAGCGTTAGCGGGTACAATGAGCAGTTCTTC. Residues: CSVSGYNEQFF.

This clone occurred once. V usage is TRBV10-3 and J usage is TRBJ1-3, with 9 bases aligning to TRBD1. Germline-derived CDR1 and CDR2 are ENHRY and SYGVKD. CDR3 length: 18 amino acids. Trimming at V came to 0 bases and at J to 0 bases, leaving 6 bases not matched to a gene. The chain's CDR3 is CAISESRGTGISGNTIYF. The CDR3 nucleotides are TGTGCCATCAGTGAGTCGCGGGGGACAGGGATCTCTGGAAACACCATATATTTT.

The V and J genes are TRBV6-5 and TRBJ2-1; D is uncertain. The germline V gene has CDR1 MNHEY and CDR2 SVGAGI. Deletions cut 0 bases from V and 7 bases from J, with 7 bases between. The CDR3 covers 13 residues. CDR3 in amino acids: CASSYSRGNEQFF. In nucleotides, the CDR3 is TGTGCCAGCAGTTACTCGCGAGGTAATGAGCAGTTCTTC.

This clone was counted a single time. The chain recombines TRBV9 with TRBJ2-1; D possibly corresponds to TRBD2 (6 bases). In germline, CDR1 is SGDLS, CDR2 YYNGEE. With 0 bases removed from V and 0 bases from J, the gap between germline ends came to 10 bases. The CDR3 contains 16 residues. Here the CDR3 DNA reads TGTGCCAGCAGCGTAGGGATAGCGGACTCCTACAATGAGCAGTTCTTC. It yields the protein CASSVGIADSYNEQFF.

The rearrangement uses TRBV3-1 (or the pseudogene TRBV3-2) and TRBJ1-5; TRBD1 matches 8 bases. The CDR3 is made up of 17 amino acids. Germline lookup yields CDR1 LGHDT and CDR2 YNNKEL (reference sequence). V was clipped by 1 base and J by 6 bases; unmatched bases: 11. The CDR3 protein is CASSQGSAGGGGQPQHF. CDR3 sequence (DNA): TGTGCCAGCAGCCAAGGATCGGCAGGGGGCGGTGGTCAGCCCCAGCATTTT.

V is TRBV29-1 and J is TRBJ2-1, with 7 bases lining up with TRBD1. The germline V gene encodes CDR1 SQVTM and CDR2 ANQGSEA. The CDR3 contains 14 residues. The J segment lost 6 bases and the V segment lost 8 bases, leaving 13 bases of the junction unmatched. CDR3 amino acids: CSNRRQGASNEQFF. Written as DNA, the CDR3 is TGCAGCAATCGGAGACAGGGTGCTTCCAATGAGCAGTTCTTC.